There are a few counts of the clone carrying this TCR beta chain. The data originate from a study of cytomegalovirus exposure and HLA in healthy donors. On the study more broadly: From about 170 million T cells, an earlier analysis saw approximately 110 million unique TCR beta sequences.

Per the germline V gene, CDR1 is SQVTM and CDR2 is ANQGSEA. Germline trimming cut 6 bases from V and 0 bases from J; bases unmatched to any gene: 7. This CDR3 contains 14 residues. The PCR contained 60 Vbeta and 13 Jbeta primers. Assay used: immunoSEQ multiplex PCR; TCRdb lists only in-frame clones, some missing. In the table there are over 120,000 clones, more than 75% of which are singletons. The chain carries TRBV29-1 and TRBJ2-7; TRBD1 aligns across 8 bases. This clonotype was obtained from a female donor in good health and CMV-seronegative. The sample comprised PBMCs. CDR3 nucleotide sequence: TGCAGCGTGCTTACAGGGGGGAGCTCCTACGAGCAGTACTTC. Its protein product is CSVLTGGSSYEQYF.